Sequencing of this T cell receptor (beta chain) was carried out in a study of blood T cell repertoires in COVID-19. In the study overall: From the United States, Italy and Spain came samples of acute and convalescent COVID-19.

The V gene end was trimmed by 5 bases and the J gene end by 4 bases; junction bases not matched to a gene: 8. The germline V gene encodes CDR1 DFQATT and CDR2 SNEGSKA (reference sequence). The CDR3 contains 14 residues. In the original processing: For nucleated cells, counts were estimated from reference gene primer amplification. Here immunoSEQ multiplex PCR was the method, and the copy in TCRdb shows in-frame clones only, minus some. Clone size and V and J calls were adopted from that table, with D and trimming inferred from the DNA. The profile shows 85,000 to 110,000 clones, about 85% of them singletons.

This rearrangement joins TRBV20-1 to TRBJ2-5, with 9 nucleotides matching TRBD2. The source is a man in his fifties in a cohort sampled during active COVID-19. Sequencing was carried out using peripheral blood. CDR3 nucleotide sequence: TGCAGTGCTGGTGCCGGGACTAGCTTAGAGACCCAGTACTTC. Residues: CSAGAGTSLETQYF.